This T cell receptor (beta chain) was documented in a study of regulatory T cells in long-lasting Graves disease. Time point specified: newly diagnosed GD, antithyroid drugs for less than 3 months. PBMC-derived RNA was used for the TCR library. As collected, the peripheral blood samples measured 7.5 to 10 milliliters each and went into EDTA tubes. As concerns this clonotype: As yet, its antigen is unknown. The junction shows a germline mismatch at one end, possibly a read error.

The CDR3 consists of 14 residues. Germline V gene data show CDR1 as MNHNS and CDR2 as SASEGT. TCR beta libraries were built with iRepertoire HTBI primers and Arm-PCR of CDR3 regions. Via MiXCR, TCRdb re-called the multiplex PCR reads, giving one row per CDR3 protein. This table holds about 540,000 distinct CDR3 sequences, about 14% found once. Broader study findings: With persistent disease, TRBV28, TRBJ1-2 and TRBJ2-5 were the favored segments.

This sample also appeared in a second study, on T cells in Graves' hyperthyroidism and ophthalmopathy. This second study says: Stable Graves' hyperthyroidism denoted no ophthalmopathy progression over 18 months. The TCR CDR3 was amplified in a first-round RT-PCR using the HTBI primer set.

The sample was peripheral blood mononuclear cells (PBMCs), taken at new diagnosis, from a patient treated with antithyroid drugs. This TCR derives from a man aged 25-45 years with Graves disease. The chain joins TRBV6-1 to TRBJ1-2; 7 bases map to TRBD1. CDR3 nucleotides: TGTGCCAGCAGCAAAGGGGGCTTAGACTATGACTACACCTTC. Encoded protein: CASSKGGLDYDYTF.